These 10 T cell receptor beta chains share one sample of origin, sequenced in a study of tumor-infiltrating lymphocytes in glioblastoma multiforme. Three nested ARM-PCR rounds with V-beta and C-beta primers built TCRB libraries. TCRdb re-called the multiplex PCR reads with MiXCR, one entry per CDR3 protein. The repertoire includes about 9,600 distinct CDR3 sequences, 65% to 75% of them detected once, and around 55% sits in the top ten. Sequenced material: brain tumor tissue. The receptors here all came from a male donor with glioblastoma.

This chain joins TRBV4-1 and TRBJ2-1, with D possibly being TRBD2 (6 bases). The CDR3 spans 17 residues. V gave up 0 bases and J gave up 0 bases, with 12 bases separating them. Germline CDR1 reads MGHRA; CDR2 reads YSYEKL. This CDR3 is CASSQETRRSSYNEQFF. In DNA form, the CDR3 reads TGCGCCAGCAGCCAAGAGACTAGAAGGAGCTCCTACAATGAGCAGTTCTTC.

This clonotype came up many times. Likely a read error: the CDR3 ends without its conserved phenylalanine or tryptophan. The chain combines TRBV4-2 with TRBJ2-5, with 8 bases that match TRBD1. Germline V gives CDR1 LGHNA, CDR2 YNFKEQ. There are 15 residues in the CDR3. Trimming removed 0 bases from V and 4 bases from J; junction bases left unmatched: 4. CDR3 DNA sequence: TGTGCCAGCAGCCAAGATCAGGGGGCCTTAGAGACCCAGTACCTC. Translating it yields CASSQDQGALETQYL.

By its share, this clonotype is large. V usage is TRBV20-1 and J usage is TRBJ1-2; D unclear. V was trimmed by 5 bases and J by 4 bases, leaving 14 bases between them. The CDR3 sequence is 13 residues long. Looked up from germline, CDR1 is DFQATT and CDR2 is SNEGSKA (reference sequence). CDR3 in DNA: TGCAGTGCTGAAAGACCCAGTTCCTATGGCTACACCTTC. It codes for CSAERPSSYGYTF.

By its share, this clonotype is medium-sized. The J gene is TRBJ2-6, the V gene TRBV30, with D possibly being TRBD1 (6 bases). Trimming took off 6 bases at V and 0 bases at J, with 9 bases between the two ends. Germline V CDR1 and CDR2: GTSNPN, SVGIG (reference sequence). CDR3 length: 14 amino acids. The CDR3 sequence: CACTGCSGANVLTF. The CDR3 DNA follows: TGTGCCTGTACAGGGTGCTCTGGGGCCAACGTCCTGACTTTC. Variable domain in full (rest from reference TRBV30 and TRBJ2-6): SQTIHQWPATLVQPVGSPLSLECTVEGTSNPNLYWYRQAAGRGLQLLFYSVGIGQISSEVPQNLSASRPQDRQFILSSKKLLLSDSGFYLCACTGCSGANVLTFGAGSRLTVL.

In the case of this clonotype: Since no conserved phenylalanine or tryptophan closes the CDR3, a read error is the likely cause. This chain links TRBV6-1 with TRBJ1-5; D remains unclear. CDR1 and CDR2 from the germline V gene are MNHNS and SASEGT. There are 16 residues in the CDR3. For the CDR3, the DNA is TGTGCCAGCAGTGACGAGCCATCCTATAGCCATCAGCCCCAGCATGTT. Its protein is CASSDEPSYSHQPQHV.

The chain carries TRBV6-6 and TRBJ1-5; a possible D gene is TRBD1 (5 bases). CDR1 and CDR2 (germline): MNHNY, SVGAGI (reference sequence). This CDR3 comprises 17 residues. V was clipped by 6 bases and J by 1 base, with 19 bases between them. The CDR3 region is CASRPYLDGGSNQPQHF. CDR3 nucleotides: TGTGCCAGCAGGCCGTATCTGGACGGGGGAAGCAATCAGCCCCAGCATTTT.

As to this clonotype: This is likely a read error, given that the CDR3 carries no conserved phenylalanine or tryptophan at its end. The DNA is left out, because the CDR3 cannot be placed on it with certainty; the CDR3 is given as TCRdb lists it. V gene TRBV11-2 combines with J gene TRBJ2-1; TRBD1, the D gene given by the table, was not confirmed from the DNA. Looked up from germline, CDR1 is SGHAT and CDR2 is FQNNGV. With termini counted, the CDR3 has 15 amino acids. CDR3: CASSFSRTGSNELFL.

The CDR3 DNA follows: TGCAGCGTGGGGGGGGGGAAGGGGGACAATGAGCAGTTCTTC. Residues: CSVGGGKGDNEQFF. The rearrangement joins TRBV29-1 to TRBJ2-1; a possible D gene is TRBD2 (7 bases). Trimming cost V 6 bases and J 5 bases, with 17 bases left between them. The CDR3 has 14 amino acids. The germline V gene encodes CDR1 SQVTM and CDR2 ANQGSEA.

This rearrangement joins TRBV11-3 to TRBJ2-1, with D perhaps matching TRBD2 (5 bases). Trimming removed 5 bases from V and 4 bases from J, with 9 bases in between. In germline, CDR1 is SGHNT, CDR2 YENEEA. CDR3 size: 13 residues. The CDR3 protein is CASSPDSYNEQFF. In DNA form, the CDR3 reads TGTGCCAGCAGCCCGGACTCATACAATGAGCAGTTCTTC.

The rearrangement uses TRBV20-1 and TRBJ1-1, with 7 bases identical to TRBD1. The CDR3 extends over 15 amino acids. Germline CDR1 reads DFQATT; CDR2 reads SNEGSKA (reference sequence). The V segment lost 6 bases and the J segment 4 bases; nucleotides outside the gene matches: 14. The CDR3 DNA reads TGCAGTGCCCCCCGGGCGGGGGACAGAGTCACTGAAGCTTTCTTT. Amino acids: CSAPRAGDRVTEAFF.